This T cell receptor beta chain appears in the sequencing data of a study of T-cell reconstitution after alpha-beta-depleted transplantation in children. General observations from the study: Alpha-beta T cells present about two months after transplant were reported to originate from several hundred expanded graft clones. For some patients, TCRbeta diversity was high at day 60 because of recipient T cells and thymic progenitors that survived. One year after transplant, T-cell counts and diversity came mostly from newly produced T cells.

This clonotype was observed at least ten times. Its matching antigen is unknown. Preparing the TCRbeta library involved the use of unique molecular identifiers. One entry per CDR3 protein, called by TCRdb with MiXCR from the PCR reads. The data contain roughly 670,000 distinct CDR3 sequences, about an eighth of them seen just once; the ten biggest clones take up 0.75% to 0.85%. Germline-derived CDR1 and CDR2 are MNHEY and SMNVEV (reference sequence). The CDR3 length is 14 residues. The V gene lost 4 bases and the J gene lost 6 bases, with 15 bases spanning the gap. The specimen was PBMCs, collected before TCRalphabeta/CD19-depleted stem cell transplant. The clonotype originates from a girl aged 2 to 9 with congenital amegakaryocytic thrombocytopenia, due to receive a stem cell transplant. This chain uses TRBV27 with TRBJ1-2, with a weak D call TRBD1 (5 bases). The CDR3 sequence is CASSSLGKGNGYTF. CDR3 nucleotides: TGTGCCAGCAGTTCGTTAGGGAAGGGGAATGGCTACACCTTC.